One and the same sample provided the 13 T cell receptor beta chains below, sequenced in a study of shared clonotypes between healthy human individuals. Clones were read by immunoSEQ multiplex PCR, and TCRdb kept only the in-frame ones, dropping some. The sample has 400,000 to 500,000 clones, 76% seen once. Sequenced sample: PBMCs. Receptors originate from a woman aged 40 to 50 in good health. Some clones in this sample may be carry-over from other donors' samples.

This clone was detected only a few times. The J gene is TRBJ2-7, the V gene TRBV6-5, with D uncertain. The V end was cut by 2 bases, the J end by 6 bases, with 5 bases between. CDR3 size: 11 residues. Germline assignment: CDR1 MNHEY and CDR2 SVGAGI. The CDR3 nucleotides are TGTGCCAGCAGTTACAATCTCGAGCAGTACTTC. Translated, it gives CASSYNLEQYF.

The chain is built from TRBV19 and TRBJ2-1, with 7 bases that match TRBD2. The CDR3 is made up of 15 amino acids. Germline assignment: CDR1 LNHDA and CDR2 SQIVND (reference sequence). J gave up 5 bases and V 4 bases, and 8 bases lay outside the gene matches. The CDR3, as DNA: TGTGCCAGTAGTAGGACTAGGCGGGGGAACAATGAGCAGTTCTTC. Protein: CASSRTRRGNNEQFF.

The chain joins TRBV5-1 to TRBJ2-1; TRBD1 or TRBD2 may be the D gene (5 bases each). CDR3 length: 18 residues. V was pared by 0 bases and J by 3 bases, with 19 bases between. The germline V gene has CDR1 SGHRS and CDR2 YFSETQ. CDR3 protein: CASSLDQGRVPNYNEQFF. The CDR3 DNA reads TGCGCCAGCAGCTTGGATCAGGGACGAGTACCTAACTACAATGAGCAGTTCTTC.

The chain uses TRBV11-2 and TRBJ2-5; D possibly uses TRBD1 or TRBD2 (5 bases each). The CDR3 has 14 residues. The germline V and J ends were trimmed by 4 bases and 1 base, with 10 bases remaining between them. Germline CDR1 is SGHAT and CDR2 is FQNNGV. The CDR3 protein is CASSWGRSQETQYF. CDR3 DNA: TGTGCCAGCAGCTGGGGACGGAGCCAAGAGACCCAGTACTTC.

The chain joins TRBV4-3 to TRBJ2-3; 9 bases align to TRBD2. This CDR3 contains 16 residues. CDR1 is LGHNA, CDR2 YSLEER, per germline. Trimming removed 0 bases from V and 4 bases from J; junction bases left unmatched: 5. The CDR3 is CASSQEREGRSDTQYF. As DNA, the CDR3 is TGCGCCAGCAGCCAAGAGCGGGAGGGCCGATCAGATACGCAGTATTTT.

CDR3 nucleotides: TGTGCCAGCAGCTCCGGGACAGTTAATGAAAAACTGTTTTTT. It specifies CASSSGTVNEKLFF. The V gene is TRBV7-9, the J gene TRBJ1-4; 7 nucleotides line up with TRBD1. V dropped 4 bases and J dropped 4; count of bases not matched to a gene: 3. CDR1 SEHNR and CDR2 FQNEAQ come from the germline V gene (reference sequence). The CDR3 contains 14 residues.

This rearrangement joins TRBV5-1 to TRBJ1-1; D is uncertain. Looked up from germline, CDR1 is SGHRS and CDR2 is YFSETQ. Trimming stripped 6 bases from V and 5 bases from J, with 14 bases between. The CDR3 is made up of 13 amino acids. The CDR3 sequence is CASIPTVGTEAFF. DNA for the CDR3: TGCGCCAGCATCCCGACTGTGGGAACTGAAGCTTTCTTT.

This clone was seen a few times. V gene TRBV5-4 combines with J gene TRBJ2-2, with 8 bases that match TRBD2. With 4 bases clipped from V and 8 bases from J, the junction kept 10 bases outside the gene matches. The CDR3 loop spans 15 amino acids. CDR1 is SGHNT and CDR2 is YYREEE in the germline V gene (reference sequence). CDR3 sequence (DNA): TGTGCCAGCAGCCCCCTCACTAGCGGTCCTGGGGAGCTGTTTTTT. This sequence encodes CASSPLTSGPGELFF.

V and J are TRBV25-1 and TRBJ1-4; 7 bases are a match to TRBD1. CDR3 length: 15 amino acids. V gave up 2 bases and J gave up 3 bases; unmatched junction bases: 3. The germline V gene encodes CDR1 MGHDK and CDR2 SYGVNS. The CDR3 bases are TGTGCCAGCAGTGAACCGGGACAGTCTAATGAAAAACTGTTTTTT. This codes for CASSEPGQSNEKLFF.

The V gene is TRBV29-1, the J gene TRBJ2-1; no reliable D call. CDR3 size: 12 residues. From germline, CDR1 is SQVTM and CDR2 ANQGSEA. Trimming removed 1 base at V and 9 bases at J, with 10 bases between. Here the CDR3 DNA reads TGCAGCGTTGAAGGTACCGCCCTTGAGCAGTTCTTC. Encoded protein: CSVEGTALEQFF.

This sequence joins TRBV5-1 and TRBJ2-1; perhaps TRBD2 as D (6 bases). V was clipped by 4 bases and J by 0 bases, with 8 bases between them. The CDR3 contains 14 residues. Germline-derived CDR1 and CDR2 are SGHRS and YFSETQ. CDR3 DNA: TGCGCCAGCAGCCCGGGGGACTCCTACAATGAGCAGTTCTTC. Translated: CASSPGDSYNEQFF. The whole variable domain, remainder taken from reference TRBV5-1 and TRBJ2-1, is KAGVTQTPRYLIKTRGQQVTLSCSPISGHRSVSWYQQTPGQGLQFLFEYFSETQRNKGNFPGRFSGRQFSNSRSEMNVSTLELGDSALYLCASSPGDSYNEQFFGPGTRLTVL.

A word on this clone: The junction departs from the called germline gene at one end, perhaps through a read error. The CDR3 bases are TGTACCAGCAGTTTAAACAGTTTCAATGAGCAGTTCTTC. This encodes CTSSLNSFNEQFF. The chain uses TRBV28 and TRBJ2-1; D is ambiguous. This CDR3 contains 13 residues. Germline assignment: CDR1 MDHEN and CDR2 SYDVKM.

J is TRBJ1-1 and V is TRBV15; no definite D call. Per germline, CDR1 LNHNV and CDR2 YYDKDF (reference sequence). The CDR3 length is 14 residues. V shed 1 base and J shed 7 bases, with 13 bases lying between them. The CDR3 DNA reads as TGTGCCACCAGCAGAGCAGGAGCGAGAGGTGAAGCTTTCTTT. Translating it yields CATSRAGARGEAFF.